This entry concerns a single TCR beta chain. The antigen remains unidentified. This sample is part of a study of Graves' ophthalmopathy and Graves' hyperthyroidism. Study as a whole: Peripheral blood was collected at initial diagnosis, before any treatment. Findings of the study overall: The model forecast ophthalmopathy progression, reaching about 70% sensitivity and around 72% specificity. A classifier, a 13-signature model, separated ophthalmopathy from stable hyperthyroidism with approximately 87% sensitivity and approximately 80% specificity.

Germline-derived CDR1 and CDR2 are SGHTA and FQGNSA. This CDR3 comprises 15 residues. After removal of 0 bases from V and 3 bases from J, the junction contained 3 bases not matched to a gene. For repertoire sequencing, the TCR beta CDR3 regions were amplified from RNA transcripts. HTBI primers were used in a first-round RT-PCR, which preceded a second-round multiplex PCR. TCRdb re-derived calls from the multiplex PCR reads in MiXCR, one entry per CDR3 protein. The repertoire holds over 450,000 distinct CDR3 sequences, with roughly an eighth as singletons. This TCR was recovered from a woman in her 30s with Graves' ophthalmopathy. The rearrangement uses TRBV7-2 and TRBJ2-7; 9 positions match TRBD2. Sequenced material: blood. The CDR3 bases are TGTGCCAGCAGCTTAGCAGGGCGGGGGGGCTACGAGCAGTACTTC. This encodes CASSLAGRGGYEQYF.